This T cell receptor beta chain was sequenced during a study of OX40 agonist ivuxolimab in advanced cancers. Across the whole study: Two patients with cutaneous melanoma and one with hepatocellular carcinoma, three in total, showed partial responses.

TCRdb's copy holds only in-frame clones and misses some; the assay was immunoSEQ multiplex PCR. The sample includes tens of thousands of clones, roughly 90% of them seen just once. In the case of this clone: What it recognizes is unknown.

General study results and limits: The CD4+ and CD8+ T cells in the blood had expanded clonally by week 6 at 0.1 to 3.0 mg/kg.

This CDR3 has 15 amino acids. V lost 1 base to trimming and J lost 3 bases, with 10 bases between them. Germline V lookup: CDR1 SGDLS, CDR2 YYNGEE. This sequence originates from an adult with an advanced solid tumor such as melanoma, head and neck, liver or kidney cancer. The material sequenced was CD4+ or CD8+ T cells sorted from blood, taken in a trial of the OX40 agonist ivuxolimab. This chain joins TRBV9 and TRBJ1-4; D might be TRBD1 (6 bases). CDR3 protein: CASSVSGGSNEKLFF. The CDR3 DNA follows: TGTGCCAGCAGCGTATCGGGGGGCTCTAATGAAAAACTGTTTTTT.